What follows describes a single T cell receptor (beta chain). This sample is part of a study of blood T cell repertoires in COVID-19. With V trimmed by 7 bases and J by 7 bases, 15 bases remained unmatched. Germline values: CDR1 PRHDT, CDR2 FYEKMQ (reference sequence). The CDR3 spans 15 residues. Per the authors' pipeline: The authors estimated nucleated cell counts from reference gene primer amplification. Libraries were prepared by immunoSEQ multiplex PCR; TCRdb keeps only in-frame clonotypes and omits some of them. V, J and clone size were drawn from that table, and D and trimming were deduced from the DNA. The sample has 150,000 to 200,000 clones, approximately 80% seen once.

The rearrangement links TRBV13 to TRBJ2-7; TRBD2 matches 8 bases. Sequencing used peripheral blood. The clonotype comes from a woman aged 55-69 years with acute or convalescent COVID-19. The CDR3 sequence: CASTLGRDRGREQYF. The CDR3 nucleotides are TGTGCCAGCACCCTCGGGAGGGACCGGGGGAGGGAGCAGTACTTC. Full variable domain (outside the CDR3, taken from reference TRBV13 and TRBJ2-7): AAGVIQSPRHLIKEKRETATLKCYPIPRHDTVYWYQQGPGQDPQFLISFYEKMQSDKGSIPDRFSAQQFSDYHSELNMSSLELGDSALYFCASTLGRDRGREQYFGPGTRLTVT.